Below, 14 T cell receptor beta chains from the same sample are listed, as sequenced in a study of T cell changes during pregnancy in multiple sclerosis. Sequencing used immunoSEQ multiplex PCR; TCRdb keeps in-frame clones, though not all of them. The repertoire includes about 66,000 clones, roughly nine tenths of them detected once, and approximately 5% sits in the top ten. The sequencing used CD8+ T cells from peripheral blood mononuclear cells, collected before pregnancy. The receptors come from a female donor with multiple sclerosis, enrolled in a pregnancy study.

The CDR3 DNA reads TGTGCCAGCAGTTACCAGGGGGATGGCTACACCTTC. Translated, it gives CASSYQGDGYTF. This chain joins TRBV6-5 and TRBJ1-2; 7 positions match TRBD1. V gave up 2 bases and J gave up 6 bases; unmatched junction bases: 0. In germline, CDR1 is MNHEY, CDR2 SVGAGI. This CDR3 region has 12 residues.

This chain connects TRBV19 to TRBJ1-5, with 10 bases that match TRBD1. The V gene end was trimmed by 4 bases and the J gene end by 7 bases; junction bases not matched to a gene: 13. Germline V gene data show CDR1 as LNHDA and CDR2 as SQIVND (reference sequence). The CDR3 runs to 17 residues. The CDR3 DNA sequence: TGTGCCAGTAGTAAGCCGGGACAGGGGTATCGCTGGCAGCCCCAGCATTTT. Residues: CASSKPGQGYRWQPQHF.

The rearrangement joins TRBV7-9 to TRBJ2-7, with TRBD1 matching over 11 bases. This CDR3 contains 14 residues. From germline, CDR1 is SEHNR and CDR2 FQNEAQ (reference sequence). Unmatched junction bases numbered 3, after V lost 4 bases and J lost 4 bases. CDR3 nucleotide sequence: TGTGCCAGCAGCTCGGACAGGGGGCATTACGAGCAGTACTTC. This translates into CASSSDRGHYEQYF.

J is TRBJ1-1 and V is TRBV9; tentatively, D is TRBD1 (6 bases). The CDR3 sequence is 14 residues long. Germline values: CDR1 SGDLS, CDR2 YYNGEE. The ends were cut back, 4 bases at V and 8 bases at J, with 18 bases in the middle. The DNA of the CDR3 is TGTGCCAGCAGCCCAAGTGGGGGGGGCAAGGAAGCTTTCTTT. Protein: CASSPSGGGKEAFF. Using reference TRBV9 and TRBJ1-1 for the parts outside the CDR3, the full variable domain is DSGVTQTPKHLITATGQRVTLRCSPRSGDLSVYWYQQSLDQGLQFLIQYYNGEERAKGNILERFSAQQFPDLHSELNLSSLELGDSALYFCASSPSGGGKEAFFGQGTRLTVV.

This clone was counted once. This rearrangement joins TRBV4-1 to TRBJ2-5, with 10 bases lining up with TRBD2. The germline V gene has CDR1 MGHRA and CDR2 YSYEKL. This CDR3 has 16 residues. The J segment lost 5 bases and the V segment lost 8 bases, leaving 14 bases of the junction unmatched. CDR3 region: CASSGSSGGAPETQYF. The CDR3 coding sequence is TGCGCCAGCTCCGGCTCTAGCGGGGGTGCCCCCGAGACCCAGTACTTC.

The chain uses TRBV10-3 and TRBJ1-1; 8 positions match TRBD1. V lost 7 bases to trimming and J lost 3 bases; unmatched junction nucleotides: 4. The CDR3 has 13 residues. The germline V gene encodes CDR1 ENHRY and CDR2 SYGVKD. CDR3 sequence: CAITETGDTEAFF. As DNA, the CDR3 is TGTGCCATCACAGAGACAGGGGACACTGAAGCTTTCTTT.

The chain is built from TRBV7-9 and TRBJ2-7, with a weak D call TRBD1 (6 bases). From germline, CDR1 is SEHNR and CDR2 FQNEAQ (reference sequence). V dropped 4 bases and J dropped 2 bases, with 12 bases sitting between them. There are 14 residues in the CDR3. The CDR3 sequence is CASSSPTGTYEQYF. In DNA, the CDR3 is TGTGCCAGCAGCTCCCCGACAGGAACCTACGAGCAGTACTTC.

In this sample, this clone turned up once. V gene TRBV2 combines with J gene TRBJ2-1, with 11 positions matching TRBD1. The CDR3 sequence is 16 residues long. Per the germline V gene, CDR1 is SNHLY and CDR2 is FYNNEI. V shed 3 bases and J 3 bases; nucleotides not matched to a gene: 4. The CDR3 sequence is CASSDMGTGGYNEQFF. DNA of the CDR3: TGTGCCAGCAGTGATATGGGGACAGGGGGCTACAATGAGCAGTTCTTC.

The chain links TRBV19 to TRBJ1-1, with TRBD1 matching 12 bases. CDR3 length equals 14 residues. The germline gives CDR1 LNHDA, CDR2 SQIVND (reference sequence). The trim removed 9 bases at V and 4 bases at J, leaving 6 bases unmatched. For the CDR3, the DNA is TGTGCCAGCCAGAGGGACAGGGGGCCCACTGAAGCTTTCTTT. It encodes CASQRDRGPTEAFF. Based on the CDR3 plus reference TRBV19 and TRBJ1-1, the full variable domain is DGGITQSPKYLFRKEGQNVTLSCEQNLNHDAMYWYRQDPGQGLRLIYYSQIVNDFQKGDIAEGYSVSREKKESFPLTVTSAQKNPTAFYLCASQRDRGPTEAFFGQGTRLTVV.

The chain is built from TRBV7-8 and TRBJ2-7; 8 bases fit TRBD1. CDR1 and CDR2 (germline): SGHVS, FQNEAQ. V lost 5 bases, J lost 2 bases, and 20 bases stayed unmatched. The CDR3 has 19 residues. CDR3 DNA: TGTGCCAGCAGCCCCCCGCCGGGACAGGCGAATTCTAGGGCCTACGAGCAGTACTTC. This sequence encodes CASSPPPGQANSRAYEQYF.

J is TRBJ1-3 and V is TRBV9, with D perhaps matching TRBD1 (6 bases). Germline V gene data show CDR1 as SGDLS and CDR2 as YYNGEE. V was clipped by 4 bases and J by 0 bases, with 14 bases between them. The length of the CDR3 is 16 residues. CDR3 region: CASSLRQDSSGNTIYF. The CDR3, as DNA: TGTGCCAGCAGCCTAAGACAGGATAGCTCTGGAAACACCATATATTTT.

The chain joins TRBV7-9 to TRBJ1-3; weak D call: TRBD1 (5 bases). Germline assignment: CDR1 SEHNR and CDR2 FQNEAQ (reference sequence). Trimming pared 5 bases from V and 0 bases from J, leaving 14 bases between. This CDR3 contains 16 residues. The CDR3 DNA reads TGTGCCAGCAGCCCACCGGGACTGAGCTCTGGAAACACCATATATTTT. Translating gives CASSPPGLSSGNTIYF. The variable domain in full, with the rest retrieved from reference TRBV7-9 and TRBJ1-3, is DTGVSQNPRHKITKRGQNVTFRCDPISEHNRLYWYRQTLGQGPEFLTYFQNEAQLEKSRLLSDRFSAERPKGSFSTLEIQRTEQGDSAMYLCASSPPGLSSGNTIYFGEGSWLTVV.

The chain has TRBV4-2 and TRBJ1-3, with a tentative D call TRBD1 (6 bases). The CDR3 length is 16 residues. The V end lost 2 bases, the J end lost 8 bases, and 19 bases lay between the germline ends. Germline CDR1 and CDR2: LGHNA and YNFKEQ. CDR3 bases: TGTGCCAGCAGCCAAAGTCTGACAGGCTTTGCGGACACCATATATTTT. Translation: CASSQSLTGFADTIYF.

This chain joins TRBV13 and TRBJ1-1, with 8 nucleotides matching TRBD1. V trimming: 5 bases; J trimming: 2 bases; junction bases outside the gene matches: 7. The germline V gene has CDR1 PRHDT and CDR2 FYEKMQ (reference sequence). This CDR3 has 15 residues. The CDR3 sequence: CASSPQGALNTEAFF. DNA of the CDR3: TGTGCCAGCAGCCCCCAGGGGGCATTAAACACTGAAGCTTTCTTT. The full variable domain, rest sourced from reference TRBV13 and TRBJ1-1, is AAGVIQSPRHLIKEKRETATLKCYPIPRHDTVYWYQQGPGQDPQFLISFYEKMQSDKGSIPDRFSAQQFSDYHSELNMSSLELGDSALYFCASSPQGALNTEAFFGQGTRLTVV.